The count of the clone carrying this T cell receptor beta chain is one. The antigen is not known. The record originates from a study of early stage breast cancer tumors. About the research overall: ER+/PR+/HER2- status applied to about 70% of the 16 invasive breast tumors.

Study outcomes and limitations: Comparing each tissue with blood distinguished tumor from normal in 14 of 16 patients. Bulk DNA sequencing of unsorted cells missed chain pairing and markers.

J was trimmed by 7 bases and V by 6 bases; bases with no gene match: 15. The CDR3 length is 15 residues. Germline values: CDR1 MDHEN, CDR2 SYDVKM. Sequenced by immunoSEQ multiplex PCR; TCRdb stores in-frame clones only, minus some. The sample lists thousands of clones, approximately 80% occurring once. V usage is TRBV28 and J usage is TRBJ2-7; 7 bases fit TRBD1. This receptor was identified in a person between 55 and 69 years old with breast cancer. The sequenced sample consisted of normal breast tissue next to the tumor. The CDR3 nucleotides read TGTGCCAGCAGCTCGACAGGGCCGTCTCTACGAGAGCAGTACTTC. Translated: CASSSTGPSLREQYF. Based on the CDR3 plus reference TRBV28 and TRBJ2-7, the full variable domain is DVKVTQSSRYLVKRTGEKVFLECVQDMDHENMFWYRQDPGLGLRLIYFSYDVKMKEKGDIPEGYSVSREKKERFSLILESASTNQTSMYLCASSSTGPSLREQYFGPGTRLTVT.